Below, 5 T cell receptor beta chains from the same sample are listed, as sequenced in a study of blood T cell repertoires in COVID-19. Clones were sequenced by immunoSEQ multiplex PCR, and TCRdb holds only the in-frame ones, with some missing. Here the sample spans 60,000 to 75,000 clones, approximately 85% being singletons. Sequencing was carried out using peripheral blood. These receptors were taken from a human donor in a cohort sampled during active COVID-19.

The chain joins TRBV5-6 to TRBJ1-6; D call uncertain. Germline CDR1 is SGHDT and CDR2 is YYEEEE. The V end lost 7 bases, the J end lost 8 bases, and 10 bases lay between the germline ends. This CDR3 has 12 amino acids. This CDR3 is CASGRWDSPLHF. Here the CDR3 DNA reads TGTGCCAGCGGGCGTTGGGATTCACCCCTCCACTTT.

The chain carries TRBV7-8 and TRBJ2-5, with 11 bases fitting TRBD2. V lost 1 base to trimming and J lost 5 bases; unmatched junction nucleotides: 6. The germline CDR1 and CDR2 sequences are SGHVS and FQNEAQ. This CDR3 comprises 16 residues. The CDR3 nucleotides are TGTGCCAGCAGCTTAGGTAGCGGGGGGGCATTCGAGACCCAGTACTTC. This sequence encodes CASSLGSGGAFETQYF. Full variable domain (remainder filled in from reference TRBV7-8 and TRBJ2-5): GAGVSQSPRYKVAKRGQDVALRCDPISGHVSLFWYQQALGQGPEFLTYFQNEAQLDKSGLPSDRFFAERPEGSVSTLKIQRTQQEDSAVYLCASSLGSGGAFETQYFGPGTRLLVL.

This clone was seen a few times. The chain recombines TRBV7-2 with TRBJ2-5; tentatively, D is TRBD1 (6 bases). Germline values: CDR1 SGHTA, CDR2 FQGNSA. Trimming shortened V by 3 bases and J by 7 bases, and 15 bases separated the two germline ends. The CDR3 covers 14 residues. In DNA form, the CDR3 reads TGTGCCAGCAGCTTTTCCGGGGACACCGGGACCCAGTACTTC. It codes for CASSFSGDTGTQYF.

The chain employs TRBV2 and TRBJ2-1, with D perhaps TRBD2 (6 bases). The CDR3 sequence is 15 residues long. Germline V gene data show CDR1 as SNHLY and CDR2 as FYNNEI. V lost 4 bases to trimming and J lost 4 bases, with 14 bases between them. CDR3: CASSAGGNYYNEQFF. CDR3 nucleotide sequence: TGTGCCAGCAGTGCCGGCGGGAACTATTACAATGAGCAGTTCTTC. Complete variable domain (other parts from reference TRBV2 and TRBJ2-1): EPEVTQTPSHQVTQMGQEVILRCVPISNHLYFYWYRQILGQKVEFLVSFYNNEISEKSEIFDDQFSVERPDGSNFTLKIRSTKLEDSAMYFCASSAGGNYYNEQFFGPGTRLTVL.

V usage is TRBV6-5 and J usage is TRBJ2-7; 9 bases map to TRBD2. There are 15 residues in the CDR3. CDR1 is MNHEY and CDR2 is SVGAGI in the germline V gene. After removal of 6 bases from V and 1 base from J, the junction contained 7 bases not matched to a gene. CDR3: CASRRGGGESYEQYF. CDR3 nucleotides: TGTGCCAGCAGAAGGGGCGGGGGGGAATCCTACGAGCAGTACTTC.